This is a list of T cell receptor beta chains from one sample in a study of cytomegalovirus exposure and HLA in healthy donors. Repertoires were generated with immunoSEQ multiplex PCR, while TCRdb's copy carries only in-frame clones and drops some. The listing contains 220,000 or so clones. Material for sequencing was PBMCs. The receptors stem from a girl aged 2 to 10 in good health and CMV-seropositive. The CDR3 runs from the conserved cysteine through the conserved F or W.

V gene: TRBV25-1
CDR3 protein: CASSESLLGAGQFF

V gene: TRBV29-1
CDR3 protein: CSVRQVPGYTF

V gene: TRBV7-9
CDR3 protein: CASSLQGTAYNEQFF

V gene: TRBV7-9
CDR3 protein: CASSSSWAGKRDEQYF

V gene: TRBV28
CDR3 protein: CASTPSRDLGTDTQYF

V gene: TRBV5-4
CDR3 protein: CASSTAGTVEKLFF

V gene: TRBV27
CDR3 protein: CATGSGATTDTQYF

V gene: TRBV28
CDR3 protein: CASSSNPQGLAGGLPF

V gene: TRBV27
CDR3 protein: CASSPGQGVDQPQHF

V gene: TRBV5-6
CDR3 protein: CASSLGHPTGGSLHF